A single sample is the source of the 11 T cell receptor beta chains below, sequenced in a study of regulatory T cells in long-lasting Graves disease. Specified time point: persistent/refractory GD, antithyroid drugs over 5 years with positive TRAb. RNA extracted from PBMCs served as the sequencing template. iRepertoire HTBI primers and Arm-PCR of CDR3 regions built TCR beta libraries. TCRdb fed the multiplex PCR reads into MiXCR, producing one record per CDR3 protein. This table has 650,000 to 700,000 distinct CDR3 sequences, around 30% appearing once. The sample consisted of peripheral blood mononuclear cells (PBMCs), taken when the disease was refractory, from a patient treated with antithyroid drugs. Receptor source: a female donor with Graves disease.

The CDR3 nucleotides are TGTGCCAGCAGCTTAGAGGCCCTCTCCTACGAGCAGTACTTC. This sequence encodes CASSLEALSYEQYF. This sequence joins TRBV7-9 and TRBJ2-7, with D uncertain. The CDR3 runs to 14 residues. The germline gives CDR1 SEHNR, CDR2 FQNEAQ (reference sequence). Trimming took 1 base from V and 0 from J, leaving 7 bases between them.

The table lists this clonotype with many counts. The rearrangement uses TRBV27 and TRBJ1-4; D is unclear. From germline, CDR1 is MNHEY and CDR2 SMNVEV (reference sequence). Trimming removed 7 bases from V and 7 bases from J, with 7 bases in between. The CDR3 has 11 residues. The CDR3 coding sequence is TGTGCCAGCAAGGGTGGTGAAAAACTGTTTTTT. It encodes CASKGGEKLFF.

The table lists this clonotype with a few counts. The chain joins TRBV2 to TRBJ1-2; D remains ambiguous. Germline CDR1 reads SNHLY; CDR2 reads FYNNEI. The CDR3 covers 12 residues. V shed 11 bases and J shed 1 base, with 11 bases lying between them. The CDR3 nucleotides are TGTGCCTCAAGGGATAATAACTATGGCTACACCTTC. Amino acid sequence: CASRDNNYGYTF. Based on the CDR3 plus reference TRBV2 and TRBJ1-2, the full variable domain is EPEVTQTPSHQVTQMGQEVILRCVPISNHLYFYWYRQILGQKVEFLVSFYNNEISEKSEIFDDQFSVERPDGSNFTLKIRSTKLEDSAMYFCASRDNNYGYTFGSGTRLTVV.

This clonotype was observed many times. This chain links TRBV12-3 or TRBV12-4 with TRBJ1-5; 7 positions match TRBD1. This CDR3 region has 16 residues. J was trimmed by 4 bases and V by 5 bases; bases with no gene match: 11. The CDR3 loop is CASSRDRRNGNQPQHF. The CDR3, as DNA: TGTGCCAGCAGTAGGGACAGACGAAATGGGAATCAGCCCCAGCATTTT.

V is TRBV20-1 and J is TRBJ1-5; D ambiguous. The CDR3 extends over 15 amino acids. V shed 6 bases and J shed 2 bases, with 17 bases lying between them. Germline CDR1 DFQATT, CDR2 SNEGSKA (reference sequence). The CDR3 is CSARMQVRGNQPQHF. In DNA, the CDR3 is TGCAGTGCCAGGATGCAGGTTAGAGGCAATCAGCCCCAGCATTTT.

The J gene is TRBJ2-6, the V gene TRBV20-1; 9 nucleotides line up with TRBD1. V was clipped by 2 bases and J by 2 bases; unmatched bases: 13. Germline CDR1 and CDR2: DFQATT and SNEGSKA (reference sequence). This CDR3 region has 19 residues. CDR3 bases: TGCAGTGCTAGACCCTTGGACAGGGGAAAAGTGGCTGGGGCCAACGTCCTGACTTTC. Translation gives CSARPLDRGKVAGANVLTF.

The chain joins TRBV5-1 to TRBJ1-4; D remains unclear. The V gene's germline CDR1 is SGHRS and CDR2 YFSETQ. The CDR3 is made up of 17 amino acids. Trimming left V 1 base short and J 0 bases short, with 13 bases between. The CDR3 spells CASSLNPTVATNEKLFF. As DNA, the CDR3 is TGCGCCAGCAGCTTGAACCCCACCGTTGCAACTAATGAAAAACTGTTTTTT.

This clonotype has only a few counts. The chain combines TRBV27 with TRBJ2-7, with 7 bases that match TRBD2. The CDR3 is 15 residues long. V lost 3 bases, J lost 2 bases, and 7 bases stayed unmatched. Germline lookup yields CDR1 MNHEY and CDR2 SMNVEV (reference sequence). The CDR3 nucleotides are TGTGCCAGCAGTTTGAGGCGGGAGAGCACCTACGAGCAGTACTTC. Encoded protein: CASSLRRESTYEQYF.

This rearrangement joins TRBV3-1 to TRBJ1-6, with 11 bases fitting TRBD1. This CDR3 is built from 15 residues. Germline CDR1 LGHDT, CDR2 YNNKEL (reference sequence). J gave up 8 bases and V 8 bases, and 8 bases lay outside the gene matches. CDR3 nucleotide sequence: TGTGCCAGCGGAGAGGGACAGGGGGTATATTCACCCCTCCACTTT. It specifies CASGEGQGVYSPLHF.

This chain links TRBV5-1 with TRBJ1-1; D possibly corresponds to TRBD1 (5 bases). CDR1 SGHRS and CDR2 YFSETQ come from the germline V gene. This CDR3 contains 14 residues. Trimming took 2 bases from V and 3 from J, leaving 11 bases between them. For the CDR3, the DNA is TGCGCCAGCAGCTTTTTTGGGGGAGACACTGAAGCTTTCTTT. Translating it yields CASSFFGGDTEAFF.

With regard to this clonotype: A read error is possible here, since a much larger clone lies one base away. The chain links TRBV12-3 or TRBV12-4 to TRBJ2-5; no definite D call. Trimming took 6 bases from V and 1 from J, leaving 15 bases between them. The CDR3 is made up of 15 amino acids. CDR3: CASSPIRATQETQYF. The CDR3 bases are TGTGCCAGCAGCCCTATACGGGCGACCCAAGAGACCCAGTACTTC.